This entry concerns a single T cell receptor (beta chain). Its antigen is not identified. The data were obtained in a study of human versus mouse CDR3 diversity and MHC coevolution. Overall study results and limits: Most of the three human donors had the lowest clonal inequality.

The J segment lost 3 bases and the V segment lost 0 bases, leaving 15 bases of the junction unmatched. Looked up from germline, CDR1 is SGHRS and CDR2 is YFSETQ. The CDR3 totals 19 residues. Assay used: immunoSEQ multiplex PCR; TCRdb lists only in-frame clones, some missing. The sample has 60,000 or so clones; around 94% are singletons. The sequencing sample was made of naive CD4+ T cells from blood. Subset indicated: CD45RO-negative CD62L-positive naive CD4 T cells. The TCR originated in a person aged 55 to 75 in good health. The chain couples TRBV5-1 to TRBJ2-3; TRBD1 agrees at 8 bases. CDR3 in amino acids: CASSLGQGAVSFLTDTQYF. As DNA, the CDR3 is TGCGCCAGCAGCTTGGGGCAGGGGGCTGTAAGTTTTCTGACAGATACGCAGTATTTT.